The source of this T cell receptor beta chain is a study of identical twins. Unique molecular identifiers were in the cDNA, with template-switch universal primer binding. TCRdb recomputed calls from the 5' RACE reads with MiXCR, one row per CDR3 protein. This table holds approximately 410,000 distinct CDR3 sequences, less than 20% found once. This clonotype was recorded at least ten times. Its matching antigen is unknown. Overall study findings and caveats: The presence of invariant MAIT and iNKT cells could partly confound analyses of zero-insertion sequences. Cord blood beta clonotypes that were abundant carried fewer insertions, and memory repertoires showed no such trend.

The V segment lost 6 bases and the J segment 1 base; nucleotides outside the gene matches: 10. From germline, CDR1 is ENHRY and CDR2 SYGVKD. There are 16 residues in the CDR3. Sequenced input: naive T cells sorted from blood. The origin of this receptor is a man in his forties or fifties in good health. The chain joins TRBV10-3 to TRBJ1-2; 8 bases are shared with TRBD1. CDR3 nucleotide sequence: TGTGCCATCAGCGGAAGTCTCGGACAGGGTAACTATGGCTACACCTTC. It specifies CAISGSLGQGNYGYTF.